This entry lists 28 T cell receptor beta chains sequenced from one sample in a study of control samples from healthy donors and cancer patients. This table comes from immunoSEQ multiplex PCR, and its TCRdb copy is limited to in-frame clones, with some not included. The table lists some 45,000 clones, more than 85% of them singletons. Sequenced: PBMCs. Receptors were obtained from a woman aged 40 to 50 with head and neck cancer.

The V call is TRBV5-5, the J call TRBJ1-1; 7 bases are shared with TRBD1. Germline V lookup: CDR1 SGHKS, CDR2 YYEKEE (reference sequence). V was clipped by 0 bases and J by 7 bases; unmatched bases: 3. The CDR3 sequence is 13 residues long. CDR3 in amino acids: CASSLVSGGEAFF. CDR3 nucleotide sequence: TGTGCCAGCAGCTTGGTGTCAGGGGGTGAAGCTTTCTTT.

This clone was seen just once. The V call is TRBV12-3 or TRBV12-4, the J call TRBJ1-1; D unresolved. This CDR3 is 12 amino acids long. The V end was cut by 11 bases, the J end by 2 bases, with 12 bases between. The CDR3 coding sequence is TGTGCCGCGCAAAAGGCCAACACTGAAGCTTTCTTT. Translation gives CAAQKANTEAFF.

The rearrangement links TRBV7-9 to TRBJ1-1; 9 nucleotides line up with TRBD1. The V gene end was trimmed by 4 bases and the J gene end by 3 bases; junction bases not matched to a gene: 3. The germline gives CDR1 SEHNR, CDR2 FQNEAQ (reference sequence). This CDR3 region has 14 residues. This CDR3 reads CASSSGTGYTEAFF. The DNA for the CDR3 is TGTGCCAGCAGCTCCGGGACAGGGTACACTGAAGCTTTCTTT. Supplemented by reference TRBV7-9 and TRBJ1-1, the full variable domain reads DTGVSQNPRHKITKRGQNVTFRCDPISEHNRLYWYRQTLGQGPEFLTYFQNEAQLEKSRLLSDRFSAERPKGSFSTLEIQRTEQGDSAMYLCASSSGTGYTEAFFGQGTRLTVV.

The CDR3 nucleotides are TGTGCCAGCAGTGACAGGGGGAGCAATCAGCCCCAGCATTTT. Translation gives CASSDRGSNQPQHF. The chain couples TRBV3-1 (or the pseudogene TRBV3-2) to TRBJ1-5; TRBD1 matches 9 bases. Germline assignment: CDR1 LGHDT and CDR2 YNNKEL (reference sequence). The CDR3 sequence is 14 residues long. V was clipped by 6 bases and J by 1 base; unmatched bases: 1.

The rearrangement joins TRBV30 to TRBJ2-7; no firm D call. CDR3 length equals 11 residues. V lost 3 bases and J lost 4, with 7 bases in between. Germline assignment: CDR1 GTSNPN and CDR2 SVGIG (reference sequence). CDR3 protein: CAWSVAYEQYF. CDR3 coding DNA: TGTGCCTGGAGCGTTGCTTACGAGCAGTACTTC.

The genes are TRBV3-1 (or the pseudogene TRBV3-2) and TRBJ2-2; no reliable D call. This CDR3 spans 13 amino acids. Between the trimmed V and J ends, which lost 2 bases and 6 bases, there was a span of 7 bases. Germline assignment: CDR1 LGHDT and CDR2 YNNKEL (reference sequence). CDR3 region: CASSQFAAGELFF. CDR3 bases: TGTGCCAGCAGCCAATTTGCGGCCGGGGAGCTGTTTTTT.

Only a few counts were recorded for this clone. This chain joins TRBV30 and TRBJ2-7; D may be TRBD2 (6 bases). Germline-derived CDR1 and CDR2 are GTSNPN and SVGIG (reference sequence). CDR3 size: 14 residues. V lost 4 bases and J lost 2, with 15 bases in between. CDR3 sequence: CAWTSMGLTYEQYF. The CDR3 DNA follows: TGTGCCTGGACCTCAATGGGACTCACCTACGAGCAGTACTTC.

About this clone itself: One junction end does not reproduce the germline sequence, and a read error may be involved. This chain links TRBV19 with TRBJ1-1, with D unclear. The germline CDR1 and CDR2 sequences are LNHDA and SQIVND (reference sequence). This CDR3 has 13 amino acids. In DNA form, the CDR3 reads TGTGCCAGTGGTATCAGACGAAACACTGAAGCTTTCTTT. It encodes CASGIRRNTEAFF.

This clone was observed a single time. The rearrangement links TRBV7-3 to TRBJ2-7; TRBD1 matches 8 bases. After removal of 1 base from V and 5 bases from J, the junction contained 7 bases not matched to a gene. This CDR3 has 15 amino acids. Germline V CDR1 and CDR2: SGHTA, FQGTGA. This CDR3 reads CASSLNAGGRDEQYF. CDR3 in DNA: TGTGCCAGCAGCTTAAACGCAGGGGGCAGGGACGAGCAGTACTTC.

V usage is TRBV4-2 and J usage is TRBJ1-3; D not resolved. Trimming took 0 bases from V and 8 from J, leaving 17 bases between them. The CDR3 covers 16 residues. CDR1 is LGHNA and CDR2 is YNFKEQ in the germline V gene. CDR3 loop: CASSQDLSETTDTIYF. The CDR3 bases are TGTGCCAGCAGCCAAGATCTATCCGAAACGACCGACACCATATATTTT.

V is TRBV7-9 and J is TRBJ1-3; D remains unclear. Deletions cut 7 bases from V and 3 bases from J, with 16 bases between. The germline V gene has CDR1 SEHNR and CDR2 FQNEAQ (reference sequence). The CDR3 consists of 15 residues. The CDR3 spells CASTSRRLDGNTIYF. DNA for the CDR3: TGTGCCAGCACCTCGCGAAGGCTGGATGGAAACACCATATATTTT.

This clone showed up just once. CDR3 protein: CASSAQDRYNEQFF. The CDR3 DNA reads TGTGCCAGCAGTGCCCAGGACAGGTACAATGAGCAGTTCTTC. The chain employs TRBV6-6 and TRBJ2-1, with TRBD1 matching over 7 bases. This CDR3 region has 14 residues. Germline V CDR1 and CDR2: MNHNY, SVGAGI (reference sequence). Trimming took 5 bases from V and 4 from J; bases not matched to a gene: 5.

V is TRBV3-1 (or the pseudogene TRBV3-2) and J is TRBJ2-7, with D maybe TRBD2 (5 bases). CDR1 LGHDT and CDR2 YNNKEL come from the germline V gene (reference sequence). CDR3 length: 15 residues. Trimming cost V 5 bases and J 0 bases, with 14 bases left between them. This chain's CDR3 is CASSSPQRSSYEQYF. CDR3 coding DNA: TGTGCCAGCAGCTCCCCTCAGCGGAGCTCCTACGAGCAGTACTTC.

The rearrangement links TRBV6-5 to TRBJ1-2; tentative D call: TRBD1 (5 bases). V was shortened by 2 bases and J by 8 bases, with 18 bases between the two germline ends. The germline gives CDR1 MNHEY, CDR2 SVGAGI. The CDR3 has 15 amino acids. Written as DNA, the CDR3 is TGTGCCAGCAGTTACAAGGTTGGGGGGATCAGGGGCTACACCTTC. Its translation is CASSYKVGGIRGYTF.

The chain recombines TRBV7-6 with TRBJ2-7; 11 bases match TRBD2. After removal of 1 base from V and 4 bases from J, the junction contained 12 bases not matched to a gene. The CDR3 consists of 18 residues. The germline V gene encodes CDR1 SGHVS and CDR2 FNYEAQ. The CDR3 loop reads CASSLGLAGTRRFYEQYF. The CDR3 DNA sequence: TGTGCCAGCAGCTTAGGACTAGCGGGAACCCGTAGGTTTTACGAGCAGTACTTC.

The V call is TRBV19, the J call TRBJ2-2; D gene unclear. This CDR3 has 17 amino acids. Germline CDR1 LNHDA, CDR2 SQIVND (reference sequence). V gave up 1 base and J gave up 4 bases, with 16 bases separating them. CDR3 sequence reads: CASSIARTAASTGELFF. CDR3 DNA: TGTGCCAGTAGTATAGCCCGGACGGCCGCGAGCACCGGGGAGCTGTTTTTT.

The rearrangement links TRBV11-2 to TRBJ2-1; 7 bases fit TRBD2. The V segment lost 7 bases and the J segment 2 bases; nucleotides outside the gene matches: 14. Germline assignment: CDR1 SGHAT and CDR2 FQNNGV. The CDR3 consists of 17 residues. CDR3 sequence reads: CASISSTGGGTYNEQFF. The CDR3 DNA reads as TGTGCCAGCATCTCCTCAACAGGCGGGGGAACCTACAATGAGCAGTTCTTC.

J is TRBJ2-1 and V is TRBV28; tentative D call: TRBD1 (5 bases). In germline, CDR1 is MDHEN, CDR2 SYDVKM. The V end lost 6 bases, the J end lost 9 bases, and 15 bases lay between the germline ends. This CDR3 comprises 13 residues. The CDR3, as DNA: TGTGCCAGCAGATGGGGCCCGGTTTCTGAGCAGTTCTTC. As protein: CASRWGPVSEQFF.

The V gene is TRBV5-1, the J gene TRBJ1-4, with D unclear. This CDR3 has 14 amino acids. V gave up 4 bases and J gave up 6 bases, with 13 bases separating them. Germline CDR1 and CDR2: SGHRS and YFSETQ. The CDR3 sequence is CASSTDVGYEKLFF. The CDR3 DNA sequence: TGCGCCAGCAGCACCGACGTTGGCTATGAAAAACTGTTTTTT.

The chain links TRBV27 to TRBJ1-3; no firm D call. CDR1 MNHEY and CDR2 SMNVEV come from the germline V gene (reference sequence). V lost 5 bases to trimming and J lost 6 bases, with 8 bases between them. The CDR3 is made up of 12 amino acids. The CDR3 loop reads CASSDKINTIYF. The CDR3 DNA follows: TGTGCCAGCAGTGACAAAATAAACACCATATATTTT.

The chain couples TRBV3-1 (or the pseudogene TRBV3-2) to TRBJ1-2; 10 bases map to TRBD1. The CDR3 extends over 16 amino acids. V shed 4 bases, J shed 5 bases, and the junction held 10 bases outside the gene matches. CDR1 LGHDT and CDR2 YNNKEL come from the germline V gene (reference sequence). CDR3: CASSRTGTGDWYGYTF. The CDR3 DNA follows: TGTGCCAGCAGCCGAACCGGGACAGGGGATTGGTATGGCTACACCTTC.

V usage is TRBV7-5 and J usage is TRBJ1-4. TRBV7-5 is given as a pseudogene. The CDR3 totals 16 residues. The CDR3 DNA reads TGTGTCAGAAGCCCATCGCGGGGGGGGCAAAATGAAAAACTGTTTTTT. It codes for CVRSPSRGGQNEKLFF.

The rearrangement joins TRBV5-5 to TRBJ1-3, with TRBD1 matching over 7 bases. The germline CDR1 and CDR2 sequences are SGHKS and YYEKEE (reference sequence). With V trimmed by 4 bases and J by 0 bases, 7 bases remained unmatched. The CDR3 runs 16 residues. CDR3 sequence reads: CASSPLQGISGNTIYF. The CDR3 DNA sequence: TGTGCCAGCAGCCCCTTACAGGGGATCTCTGGAAACACCATATATTTT.

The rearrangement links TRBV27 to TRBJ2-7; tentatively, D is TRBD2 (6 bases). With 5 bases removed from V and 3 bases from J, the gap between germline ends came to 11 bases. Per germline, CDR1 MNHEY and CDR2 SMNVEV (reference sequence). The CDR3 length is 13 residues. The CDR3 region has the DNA TGTGCCAGCAGTATCGGGAGTTACTACGAGCAGTACTTC. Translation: CASSIGSYYEQYF.

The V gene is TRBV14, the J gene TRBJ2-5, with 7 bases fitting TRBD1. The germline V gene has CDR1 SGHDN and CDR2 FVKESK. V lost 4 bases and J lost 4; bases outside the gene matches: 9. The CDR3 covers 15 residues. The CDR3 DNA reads TGTGCCAGCAGCCTACGACAGGGCGGAGGAGAGACCCAGTACTTC. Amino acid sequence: CASSLRQGGGETQYF.

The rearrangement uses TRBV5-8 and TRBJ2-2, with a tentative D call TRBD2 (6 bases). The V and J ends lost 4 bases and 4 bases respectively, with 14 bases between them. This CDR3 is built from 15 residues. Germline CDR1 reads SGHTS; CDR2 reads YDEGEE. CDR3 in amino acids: CASSPVEGSTGELFF. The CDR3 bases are TGTGCCAGCAGCCCAGTGGAGGGAAGCACCGGGGAGCTGTTTTTT.

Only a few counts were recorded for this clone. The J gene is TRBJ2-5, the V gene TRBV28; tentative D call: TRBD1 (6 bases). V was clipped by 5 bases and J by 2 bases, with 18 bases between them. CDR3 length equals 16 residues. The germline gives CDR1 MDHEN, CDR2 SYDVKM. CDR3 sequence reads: CASSPPFTGLQETQYF. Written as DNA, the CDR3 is TGTGCCAGCAGTCCACCCTTTACAGGGCTACAAGAGACCCAGTACTTC.

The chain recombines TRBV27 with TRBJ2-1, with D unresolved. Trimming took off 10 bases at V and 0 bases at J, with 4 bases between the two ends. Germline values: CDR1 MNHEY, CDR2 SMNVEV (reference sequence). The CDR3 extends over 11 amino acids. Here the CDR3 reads CAMISYNEQFF. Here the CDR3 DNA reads TGTGCCATGATCTCCTACAATGAGCAGTTCTTC.